The T cell receptor (beta chain) under discussion was sequenced for a study of tumor and adjacent non-tumor tissue in lung cancer. Study background: Patients were aged roughly 30 to 76, about 10 men and a handful of women, stage I to III. On average, productive TCRbeta reads reached some 4.4 million per sample. Findings and limits, study-wide: Normal lung showed higher cumulative top 100 clone frequency than tumor.

A modified ARM-PCR protocol with three rounds of nested PCR amplified TCRbeta. TCRdb independently ran MiXCR on the multiplex PCR reads; one entry per CDR3 protein. The sample consists of approximately 100,000 distinct CDR3 sequences, around 80% of them appearing once. Points on this clonotype: The antigen is unknown. Mismatch with germline at one junction end may stem from a read error.

CDR1 and CDR2 (germline): SGHAT, FQNNGV. This CDR3 is built from 16 residues. The template was RNA from unsorted bulk tissue. The sequence derives from an older woman with non-small cell lung cancer. The source material was lung tumor tissue. The chain couples TRBV11-2 to TRBJ1-2; 7 bases line up with TRBD1. CDR3 loop: CASSLLIGTANYGHTF. As DNA, the CDR3 is TGTGCCAGCAGCTTACTCATCGGGACAGCCAACTATGGCCACACCTTC. The whole variable domain, filled in from reference TRBV11-2 and TRBJ1-2, reads EAGVAQSPRYKIIEKRQSVAFWCNPISGHATLYWYQQILGQGPKLLIQFQNNGVVDDSQLPKDRFSAERLKGVDSTLKIQPAKLEDSAVYLCASSLLIGTANYGHTFGSGTRLTVV.